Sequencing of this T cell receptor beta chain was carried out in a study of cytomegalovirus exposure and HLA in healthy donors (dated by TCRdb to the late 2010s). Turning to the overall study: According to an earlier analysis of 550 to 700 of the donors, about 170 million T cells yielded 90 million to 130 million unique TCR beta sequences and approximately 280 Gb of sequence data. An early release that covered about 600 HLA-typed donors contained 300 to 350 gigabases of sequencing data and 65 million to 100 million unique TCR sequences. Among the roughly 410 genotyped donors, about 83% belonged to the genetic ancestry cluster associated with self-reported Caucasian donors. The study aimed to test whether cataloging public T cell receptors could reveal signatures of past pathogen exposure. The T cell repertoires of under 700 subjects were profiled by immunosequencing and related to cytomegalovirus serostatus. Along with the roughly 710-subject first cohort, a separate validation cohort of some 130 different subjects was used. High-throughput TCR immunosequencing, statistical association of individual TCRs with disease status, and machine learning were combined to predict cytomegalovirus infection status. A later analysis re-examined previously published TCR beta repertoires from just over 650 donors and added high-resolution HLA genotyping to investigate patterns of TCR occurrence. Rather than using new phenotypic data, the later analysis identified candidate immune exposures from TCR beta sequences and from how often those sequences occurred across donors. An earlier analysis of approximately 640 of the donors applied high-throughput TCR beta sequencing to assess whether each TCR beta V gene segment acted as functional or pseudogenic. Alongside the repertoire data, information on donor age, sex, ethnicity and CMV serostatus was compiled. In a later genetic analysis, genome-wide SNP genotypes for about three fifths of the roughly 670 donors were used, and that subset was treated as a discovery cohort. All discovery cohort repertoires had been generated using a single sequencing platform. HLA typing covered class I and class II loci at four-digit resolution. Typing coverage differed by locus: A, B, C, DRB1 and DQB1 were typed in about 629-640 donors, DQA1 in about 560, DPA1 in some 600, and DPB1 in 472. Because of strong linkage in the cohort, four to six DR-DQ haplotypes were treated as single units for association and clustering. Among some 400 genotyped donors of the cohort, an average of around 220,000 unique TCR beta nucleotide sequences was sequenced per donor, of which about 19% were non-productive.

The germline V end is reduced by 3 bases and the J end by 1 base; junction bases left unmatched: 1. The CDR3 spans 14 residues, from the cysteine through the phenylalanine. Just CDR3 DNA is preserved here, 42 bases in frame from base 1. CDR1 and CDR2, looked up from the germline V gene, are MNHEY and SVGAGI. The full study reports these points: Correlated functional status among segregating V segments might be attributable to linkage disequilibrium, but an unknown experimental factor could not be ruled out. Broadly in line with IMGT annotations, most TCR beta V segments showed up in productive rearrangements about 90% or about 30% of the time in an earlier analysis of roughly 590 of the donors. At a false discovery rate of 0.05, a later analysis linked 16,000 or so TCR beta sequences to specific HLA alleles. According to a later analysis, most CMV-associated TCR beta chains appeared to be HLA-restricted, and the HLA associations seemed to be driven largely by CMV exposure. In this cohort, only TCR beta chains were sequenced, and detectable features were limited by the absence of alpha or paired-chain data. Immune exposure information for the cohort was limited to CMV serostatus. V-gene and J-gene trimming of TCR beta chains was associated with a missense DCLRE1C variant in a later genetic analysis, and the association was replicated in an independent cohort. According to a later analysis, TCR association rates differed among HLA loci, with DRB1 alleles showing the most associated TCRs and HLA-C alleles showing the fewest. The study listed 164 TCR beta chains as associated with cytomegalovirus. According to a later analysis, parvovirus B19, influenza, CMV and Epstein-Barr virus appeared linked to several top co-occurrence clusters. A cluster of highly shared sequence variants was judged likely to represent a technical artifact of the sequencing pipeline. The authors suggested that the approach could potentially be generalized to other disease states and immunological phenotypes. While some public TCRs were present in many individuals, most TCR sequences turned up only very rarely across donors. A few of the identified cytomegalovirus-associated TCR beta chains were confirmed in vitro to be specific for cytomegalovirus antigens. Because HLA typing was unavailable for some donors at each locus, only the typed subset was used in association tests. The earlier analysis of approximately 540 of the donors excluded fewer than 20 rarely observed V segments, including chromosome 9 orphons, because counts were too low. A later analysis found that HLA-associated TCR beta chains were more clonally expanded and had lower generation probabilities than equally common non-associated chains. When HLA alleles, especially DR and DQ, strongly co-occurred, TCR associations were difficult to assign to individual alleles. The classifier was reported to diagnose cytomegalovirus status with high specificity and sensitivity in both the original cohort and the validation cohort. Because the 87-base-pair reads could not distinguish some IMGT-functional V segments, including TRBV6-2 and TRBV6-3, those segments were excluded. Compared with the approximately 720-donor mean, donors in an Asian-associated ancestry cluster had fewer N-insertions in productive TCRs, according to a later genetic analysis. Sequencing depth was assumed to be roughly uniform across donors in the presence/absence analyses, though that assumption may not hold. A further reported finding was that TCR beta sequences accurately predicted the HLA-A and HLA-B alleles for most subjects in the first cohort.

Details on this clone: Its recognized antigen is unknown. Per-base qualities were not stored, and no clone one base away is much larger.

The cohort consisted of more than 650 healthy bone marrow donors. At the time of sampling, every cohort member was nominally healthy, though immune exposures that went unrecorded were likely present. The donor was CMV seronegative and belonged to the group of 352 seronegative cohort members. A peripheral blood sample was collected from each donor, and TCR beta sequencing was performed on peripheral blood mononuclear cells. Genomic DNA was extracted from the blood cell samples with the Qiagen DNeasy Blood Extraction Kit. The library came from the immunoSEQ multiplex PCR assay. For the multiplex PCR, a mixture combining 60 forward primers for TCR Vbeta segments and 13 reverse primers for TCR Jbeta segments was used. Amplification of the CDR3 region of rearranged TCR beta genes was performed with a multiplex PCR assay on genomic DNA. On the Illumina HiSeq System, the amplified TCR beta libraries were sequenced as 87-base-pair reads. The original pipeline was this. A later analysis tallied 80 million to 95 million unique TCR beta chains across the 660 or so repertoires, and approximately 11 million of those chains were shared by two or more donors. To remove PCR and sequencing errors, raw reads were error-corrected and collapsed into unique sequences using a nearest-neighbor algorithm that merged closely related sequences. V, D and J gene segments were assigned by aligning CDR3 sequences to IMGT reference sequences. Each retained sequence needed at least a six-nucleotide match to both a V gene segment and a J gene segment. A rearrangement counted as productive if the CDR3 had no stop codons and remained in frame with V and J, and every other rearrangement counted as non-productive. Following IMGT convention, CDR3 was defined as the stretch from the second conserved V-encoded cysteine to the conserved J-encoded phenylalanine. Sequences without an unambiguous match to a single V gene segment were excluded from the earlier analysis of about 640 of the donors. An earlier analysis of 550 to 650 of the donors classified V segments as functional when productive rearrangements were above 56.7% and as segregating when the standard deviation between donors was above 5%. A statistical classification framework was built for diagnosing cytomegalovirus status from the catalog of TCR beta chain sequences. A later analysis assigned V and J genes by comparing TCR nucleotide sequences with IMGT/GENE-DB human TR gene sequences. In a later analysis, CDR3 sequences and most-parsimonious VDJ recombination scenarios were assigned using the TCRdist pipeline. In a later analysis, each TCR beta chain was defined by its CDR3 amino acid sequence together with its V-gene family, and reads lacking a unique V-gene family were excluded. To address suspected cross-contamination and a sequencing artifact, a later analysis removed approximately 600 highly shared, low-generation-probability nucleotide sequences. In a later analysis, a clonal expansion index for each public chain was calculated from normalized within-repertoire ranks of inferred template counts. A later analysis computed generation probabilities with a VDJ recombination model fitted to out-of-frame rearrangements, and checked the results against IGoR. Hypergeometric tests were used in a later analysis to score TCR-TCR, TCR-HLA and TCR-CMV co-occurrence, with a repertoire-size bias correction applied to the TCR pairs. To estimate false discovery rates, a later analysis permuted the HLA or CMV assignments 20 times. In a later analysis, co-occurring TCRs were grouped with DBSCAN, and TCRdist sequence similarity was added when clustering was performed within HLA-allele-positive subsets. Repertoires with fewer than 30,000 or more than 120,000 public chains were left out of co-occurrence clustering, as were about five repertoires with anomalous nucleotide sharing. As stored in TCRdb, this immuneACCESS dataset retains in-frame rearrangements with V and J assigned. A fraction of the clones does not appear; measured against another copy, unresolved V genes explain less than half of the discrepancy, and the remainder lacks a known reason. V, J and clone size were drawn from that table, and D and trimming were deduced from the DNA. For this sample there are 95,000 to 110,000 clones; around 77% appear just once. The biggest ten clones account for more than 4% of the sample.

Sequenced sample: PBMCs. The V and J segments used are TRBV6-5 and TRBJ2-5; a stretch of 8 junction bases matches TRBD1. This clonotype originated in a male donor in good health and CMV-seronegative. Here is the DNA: TGTGCCAGCAGTTATGACAGGGGCCAAGAGACCCAGTACTTC. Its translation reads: CASSYDRGQETQYF.